This TCR beta chain emerged from a study of blood T cell repertoires in COVID-19. Background on the study: Spain, Italy and the United States supplied samples that represented acute and convalescent COVID-19. Sources were T cells, B-cell-depleted T cells, or PBMCs; the material itself was cDNA or gDNA.

Under the authors' procedure: Reference gene primers were amplified, and this amplification served to estimate nucleated cell counts. The table came from immunoSEQ multiplex PCR; TCRdb's copy has only in-frame clones and leaves some out. The DNA was the basis for D and trimming; V, J and clone size are from that table. The table has a few hundred thousand clones, more than 65% seen once. The germline V and J ends were trimmed by 0 bases and 8 bases, with 12 bases remaining between them. Germline V gene lookup returns CDR1 SGHRS and CDR2 YFSETQ. The CDR3 extends over 14 amino acids. The genes are TRBV5-1 and TRBJ2-1, with D perhaps TRBD2 (6 bases). The sample taken for sequencing was peripheral blood. This TCR derives from a young woman with acute or convalescent COVID-19. The CDR3 nucleotides are TGCGCCAGCAGCTTGGGACAGACTAGTTATGAGCAGTTCTTC. Protein: CASSLGQTSYEQFF.